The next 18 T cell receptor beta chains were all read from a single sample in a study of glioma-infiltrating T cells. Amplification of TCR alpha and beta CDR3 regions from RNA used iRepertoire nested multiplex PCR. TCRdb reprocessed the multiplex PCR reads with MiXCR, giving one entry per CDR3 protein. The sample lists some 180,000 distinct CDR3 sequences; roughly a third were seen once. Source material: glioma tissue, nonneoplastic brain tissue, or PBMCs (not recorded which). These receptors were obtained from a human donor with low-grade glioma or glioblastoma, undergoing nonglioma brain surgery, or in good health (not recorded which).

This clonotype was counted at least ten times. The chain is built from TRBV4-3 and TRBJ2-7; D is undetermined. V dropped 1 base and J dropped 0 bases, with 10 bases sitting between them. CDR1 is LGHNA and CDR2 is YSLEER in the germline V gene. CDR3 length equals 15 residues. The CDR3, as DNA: TGCGCCAGCAGCCAAGGGGTGTCGGCCTCCTACGAGCAGTACTTC. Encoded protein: CASSQGVSASYEQYF.

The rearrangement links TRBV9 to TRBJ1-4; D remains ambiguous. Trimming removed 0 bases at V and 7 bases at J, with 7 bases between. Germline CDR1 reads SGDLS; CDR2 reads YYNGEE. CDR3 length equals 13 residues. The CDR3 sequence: CASSVAAREKLFF. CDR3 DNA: TGTGCCAGCAGCGTAGCGGCTCGTGAAAAACTGTTTTTT. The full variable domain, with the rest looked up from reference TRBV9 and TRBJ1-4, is DSGVTQTPKHLITATGQRVTLRCSPRSGDLSVYWYQQSLDQGLQFLIQYYNGEERAKGNILERFSAQQFPDLHSELNLSSLELGDSALYFCASSVAAREKLFFGSGTQLSVL.

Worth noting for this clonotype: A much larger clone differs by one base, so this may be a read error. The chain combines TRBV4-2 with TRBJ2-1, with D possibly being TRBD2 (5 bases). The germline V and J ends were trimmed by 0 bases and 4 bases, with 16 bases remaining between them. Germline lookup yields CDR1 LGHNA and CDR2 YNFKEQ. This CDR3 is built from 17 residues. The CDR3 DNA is TGTGCCAGCAGCCAAGATGGGGAGAGTCCCTTATACAATGAGCAGTTCTTC. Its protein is CASSQDGESPLYNEQFF.

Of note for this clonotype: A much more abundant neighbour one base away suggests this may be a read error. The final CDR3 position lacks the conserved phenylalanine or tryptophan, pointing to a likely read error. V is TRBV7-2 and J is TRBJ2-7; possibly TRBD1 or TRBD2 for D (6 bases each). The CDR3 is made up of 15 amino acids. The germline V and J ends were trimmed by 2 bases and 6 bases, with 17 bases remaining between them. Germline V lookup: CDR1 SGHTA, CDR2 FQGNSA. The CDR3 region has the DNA TGTGCCAGCAGCTTAAATGCTCGGAGGGGGGCCGAGCAGTACCTC. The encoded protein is CASSLNARRGAEQYL.

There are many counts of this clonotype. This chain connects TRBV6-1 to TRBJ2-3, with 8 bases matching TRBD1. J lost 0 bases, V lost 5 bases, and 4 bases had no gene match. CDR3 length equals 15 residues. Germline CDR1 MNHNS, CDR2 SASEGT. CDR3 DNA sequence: TGTGCCAGCAGTAAGCAGGGGGCTAGCACAGATACGCAGTATTTT. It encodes CASSKQGASTDTQYF.

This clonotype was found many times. The CDR3 is CASTRSGAGGELFF. In DNA form, the CDR3 reads TGTGCCAGCACCCGTAGCGGGGCGGGCGGGGAGCTGTTTTTT. The chain combines TRBV6-2 or TRBV6-3 with TRBJ2-2, with TRBD2 matching over 8 bases. The CDR3 is 14 residues long. The J segment lost 7 bases and the V segment lost 7 bases, leaving 8 bases of the junction unmatched. Germline V gene data show CDR1 as MNHEY and CDR2 as SVGEGT.

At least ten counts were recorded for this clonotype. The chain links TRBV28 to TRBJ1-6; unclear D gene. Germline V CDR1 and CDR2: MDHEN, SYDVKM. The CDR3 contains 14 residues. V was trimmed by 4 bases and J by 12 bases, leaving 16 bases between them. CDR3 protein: CASSSNRDAQPLHF. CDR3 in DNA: TGTGCCAGCAGTTCCAACCGAGACGCCCAACCCCTCCACTTT.

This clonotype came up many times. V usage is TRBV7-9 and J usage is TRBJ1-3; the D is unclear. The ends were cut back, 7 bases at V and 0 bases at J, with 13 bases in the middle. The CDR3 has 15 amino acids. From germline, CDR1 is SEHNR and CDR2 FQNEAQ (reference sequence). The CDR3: CASTFVVGSGNTIYF. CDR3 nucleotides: TGTGCCAGCACTTTCGTCGTAGGCTCTGGAAACACCATATATTTT.

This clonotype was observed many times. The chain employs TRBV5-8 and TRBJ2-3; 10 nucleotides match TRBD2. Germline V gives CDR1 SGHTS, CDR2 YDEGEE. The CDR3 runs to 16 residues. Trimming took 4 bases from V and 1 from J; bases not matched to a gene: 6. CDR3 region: CASSTLAGVGTDTQYF. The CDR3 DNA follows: TGTGCCAGCAGCACGCTAGCGGGAGTTGGCACAGATACGCAGTATTTT.

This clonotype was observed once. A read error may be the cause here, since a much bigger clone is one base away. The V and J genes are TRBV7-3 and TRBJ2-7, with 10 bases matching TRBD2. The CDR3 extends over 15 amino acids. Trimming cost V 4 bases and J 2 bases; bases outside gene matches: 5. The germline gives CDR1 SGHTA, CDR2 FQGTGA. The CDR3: CASSSTSGNTYEQYF. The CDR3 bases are TGTGCCAGCAGCTCTACTAGCGGGAACACCTACGAGCAGTACTTC.

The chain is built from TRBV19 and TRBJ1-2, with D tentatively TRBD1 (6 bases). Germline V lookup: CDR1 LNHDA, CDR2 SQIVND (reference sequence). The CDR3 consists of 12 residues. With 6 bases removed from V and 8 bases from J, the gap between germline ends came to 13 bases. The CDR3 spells CASSDRHWGYTF. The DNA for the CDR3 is TGTGCCAGTAGCGACAGGCATTGGGGCTACACCTTC.

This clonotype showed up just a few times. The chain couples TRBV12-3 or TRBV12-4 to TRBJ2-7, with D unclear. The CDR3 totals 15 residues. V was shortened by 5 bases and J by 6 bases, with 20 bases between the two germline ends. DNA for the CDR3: TGTGCCAGCAGTCCTATTCTACGGCGCAGAGGCGAGCAGTACTTC. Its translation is CASSPILRRRGEQYF.

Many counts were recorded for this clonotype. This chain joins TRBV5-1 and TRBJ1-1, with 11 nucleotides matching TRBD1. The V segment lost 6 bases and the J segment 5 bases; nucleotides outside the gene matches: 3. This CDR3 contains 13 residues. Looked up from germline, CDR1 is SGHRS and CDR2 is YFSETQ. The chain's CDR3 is CASKGTGGTEAFF. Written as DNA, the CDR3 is TGCGCCAGCAAAGGGACAGGGGGGACTGAAGCTTTCTTT.

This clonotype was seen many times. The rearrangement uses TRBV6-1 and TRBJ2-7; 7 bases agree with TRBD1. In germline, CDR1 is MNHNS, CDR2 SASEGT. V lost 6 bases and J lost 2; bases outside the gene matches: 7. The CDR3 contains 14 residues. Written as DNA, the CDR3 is TGTGCCAGCAGCCCGGGACAGCGAACCTACGAGCAGTACTTC. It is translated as CASSPGQRTYEQYF.

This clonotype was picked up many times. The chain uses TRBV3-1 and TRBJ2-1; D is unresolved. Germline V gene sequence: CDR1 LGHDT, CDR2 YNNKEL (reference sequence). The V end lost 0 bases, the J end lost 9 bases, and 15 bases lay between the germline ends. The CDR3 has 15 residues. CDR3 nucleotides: TGTGCCAGCAGCCAAGACGTAGGGTCGGTGGCTGAGCAGTTCTTC. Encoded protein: CASSQDVGSVAEQFF.

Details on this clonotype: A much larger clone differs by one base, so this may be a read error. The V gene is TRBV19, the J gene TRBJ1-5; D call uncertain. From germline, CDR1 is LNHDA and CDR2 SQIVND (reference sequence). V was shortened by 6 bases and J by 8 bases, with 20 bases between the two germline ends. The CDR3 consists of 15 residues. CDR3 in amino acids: CASSADRPANEPQHF. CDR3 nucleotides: TGTGCCAGTAGCGCGGACCGACCCGCGAATGAGCCCCAGCATTTT. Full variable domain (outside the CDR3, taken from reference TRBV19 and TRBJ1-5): DGGITQSPKYLFRKEGQNVTLSCEQNLNHDAMYWYRQDPGQGLRLIYYSQIVNDFQKGDIAEGYSVSREKKESFPLTVTSAQKNPTAFYLCASSADRPANEPQHFGDGTRLSIL.

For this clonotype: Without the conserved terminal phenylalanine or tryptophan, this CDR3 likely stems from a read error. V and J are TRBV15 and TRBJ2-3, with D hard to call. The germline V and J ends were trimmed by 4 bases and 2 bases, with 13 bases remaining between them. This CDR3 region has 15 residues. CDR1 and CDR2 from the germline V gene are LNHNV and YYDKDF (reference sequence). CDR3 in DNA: TGTGCCACCAGCACCCCTCTGGCGGTCACAGATACGCAGTATTCT. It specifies CATSTPLAVTDTQYS.

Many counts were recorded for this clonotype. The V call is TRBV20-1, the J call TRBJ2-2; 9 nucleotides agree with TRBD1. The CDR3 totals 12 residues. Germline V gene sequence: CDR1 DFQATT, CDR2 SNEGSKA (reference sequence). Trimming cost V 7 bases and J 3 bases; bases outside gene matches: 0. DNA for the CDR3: TGCAGTGGGACAGGGGACACCGGGGAGCTGTTTTTT. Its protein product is CSGTGDTGELFF.